Sequencing of this T cell receptor (beta chain) was carried out in a study of blood T cell repertoires in COVID-19. Study background: Whether acute or convalescent, the COVID-19 samples came from the United States, Italy and Spain. T cells, B-cell-depleted T cells, or PBMCs provided the cDNA or gDNA that served as material.

Patients from Seattle were sampled longitudinally, starting during active infection. Using immunoSEQ multiplex PCR, the repertoire was profiled, and TCRdb retains in-frame clones only, with some absent. The sample lists about 250,000 clones, about 82% occurring once. The sequence came from a woman aged 80 or over with COVID-19, enrolled during active disease. Source material: peripheral blood.

Here the CDR3 DNA reads TGTGCCAGCAGCCAGACAGGGTTAAGCAATCAGCCCCAGCATTTT. The encoded protein is CASSQTGLSNQPQHF. The chain joins TRBV2 to TRBJ1-5; the match to TRBD1 covers 7 bases. The germline V gene encodes CDR1 SNHLY and CDR2 FYNNEI. The ends lost 6 bases at V and 1 base at J; junction bases unmatched: 6. The CDR3 has 15 amino acids.